This section outlines one TCR beta chain sequence together with its context. These data originate in a study of blood T cell repertoires in COVID-19. Across the whole study: T cells, B-cell-depleted T cells, or PBMCs supplied cDNA or gDNA.

Sequenced by immunoSEQ multiplex PCR; TCRdb stores in-frame clones only, minus some. This sample has 250,000 to 350,000 clones; around 87% occur once, and the top ten carry about 8%. The V gene lost 4 bases and the J gene lost 7 bases, with 11 bases spanning the gap. The CDR3 runs 12 residues. The V gene's germline CDR1 is SGHRS and CDR2 YFSETQ. The sequence was collected from a woman in her forties or fifties who had recovered from COVID-19. Sequenced: peripheral blood. V usage is TRBV5-1 and J usage is TRBJ1-1; D not certain. CDR3: CASSTRTDEAFF. CDR3 nucleotide sequence: TGCGCCAGCAGCACCAGAACAGATGAAGCTTTCTTT.